The clone carrying this T cell receptor beta chain was seen just once. This record comes from a study of blood T cell repertoires in COVID-19. The wider study: The study drew acute and convalescent COVID-19 samples from the United States, Italy and Spain. The analysed material was cDNA or gDNA that came from T cells, B-cell-depleted T cells, or PBMCs.

CDR3 size: 15 residues. Germline values: CDR1 LNHDA, CDR2 SQIVND (reference sequence). With 6 bases removed from V and 0 bases from J, the gap between germline ends came to 14 bases. Original methodology: By means of reference gene primer amplification, nucleated cell counts were estimated. The protocol was immunoSEQ multiplex PCR, while the TCRdb copy is restricted to in-frame clones and leaves out a portion. V, J and clone size were drawn from that table, and D and trimming were deduced from the DNA. The sample carries a few hundred thousand clones, 75% to 90% recorded once. Sequences were obtained from peripheral blood. The J gene is TRBJ1-2, the V gene TRBV19, with D possibly matching TRBD1 (5 bases). This TCR was sampled from a woman aged 40 to 55 who had recovered from COVID-19. The CDR3 loop reads CASSLLGAANYGYTF. Written as DNA, the CDR3 is TGTGCCAGTAGCCTTTTAGGGGCAGCTAACTATGGCTACACCTTC.